This is a list of T cell receptor beta chains from one sample in a study of metastatic and nonmetastatic thyroid tumors. With MiXCR, TCRdb reprocessed the PCR reads. The table has tens of thousands of clones, about 22% seen once. The sequencing input was blood. The receptors shown here come from a female donor with papillary thyroid cancer or a benign thyroid nodule (not recorded which). Some clones in this sample may be carry-over from other donors' samples. The CDR3 runs from the conserved cysteine through the conserved F or W. A D gene is named only where the DNA matches it firmly. Part of the rows lack a size; the others show once, few, many or a class for expanded clones.

abundance: many
len: 16
d_gene: TRBD2
j_gene: TRBJ2-1
v_gene: TRBV9
CDR3nt: TGTGCCAGCAGCGTAGGACTAGCGGTCACCTACAATGAGCAGTTCTTC
CDR3aa: CASSVGLAVTYNEQFF

abundance: -
len: 17
d_gene: -
j_gene: TRBJ1-1
v_gene: TRBV27
CDR3nt: TGTGCCAGCAGTCCCTCGATGGGAACCTCAATGAACACTGAAGCTTTCTTT
CDR3aa: CASSPSMGTSMNTEAFF

abundance: -
len: 16
d_gene: TRBD1
j_gene: TRBJ1-6
v_gene: TRBV11-1
CDR3nt: TGTGCCAGCAGCCTAACCGGGACAGGCTTTGGGTCACCCCTCCACTTT
CDR3aa: CASSLTGTGFGSPLHF

abundance: medium-sized
len: 15
d_gene: -
j_gene: TRBJ2-7
v_gene: TRBV4-2
CDR3nt: TGTGCCAGCAGCCAAGAGTCAAGGGGGACCTACGAGCAGTACTTC
CDR3aa: CASSQESRGTYEQYF

abundance: -
len: 13
d_gene: TRBD2
j_gene: TRBJ2-7
v_gene: TRBV28
CDR3nt: TGTGCCAGTAGTCGCGGGACTACCTACGAGCAGTACTTC
CDR3aa: CASSRGTTYEQYF

abundance: medium-sized
len: 17
d_gene: -
j_gene: TRBJ2-7
v_gene: TRBV12-3/TRBV12-4
CDR3nt: TGTGCCAGCAGTTTCGGAGGGGTGAGCACATCTTCCTACGAGCAGTACTTC
CDR3aa: CASSFGGVSTSSYEQYF

abundance: many
len: 16
d_gene: TRBD2
j_gene: TRBJ2-3
v_gene: TRBV30
CDR3nt: TGTGCCTGGAGTCGATGGCGGGAGGGCCTTTTTCCCACGCAGTATTTT
CDR3aa: CAWSRWREGLFPTQYF

abundance: once
len: 12
d_gene: -
j_gene: TRBJ1-2
v_gene: TRBV20-1
CDR3nt: TGCAGTGCTAGCATATGTTCATATGGCTATACCTTC
CDR3aa: CSASICSYGYTF

abundance: many
len: 14
d_gene: -
j_gene: TRBJ2-1
v_gene: TRBV13
CDR3nt: TGTGCCAGCAGCCCGCCGACAGTTTACAATGAGCAGTTCTTC
CDR3aa: CASSPPTVYNEQFF

abundance: many
len: 12
d_gene: -
j_gene: TRBJ1-1
v_gene: TRBV24-1
CDR3nt: TGTGCCACCAGTGGGGGGAACACTGAAGCTTTCTTT
CDR3aa: CATSGGNTEAFF

abundance: few
len: 13
d_gene: -
j_gene: TRBJ2-5
v_gene: TRBV7-9
CDR3nt: TGTGCCAGCAGAAGTGGGTCGCAAGAGACACAGTACTTC
CDR3aa: CASRSGSQETQYF

abundance: -
len: 17
d_gene: TRBD2
j_gene: TRBJ2-1
v_gene: TRBV10-3
CDR3nt: TGTGCCATCAGTAATTGGTCTAGCGGGATCTCCTACAATGAGCAGTTCTTC
CDR3aa: CAISNWSSGISYNEQFF

abundance: many
len: 15
d_gene: -
j_gene: TRBJ2-2
v_gene: TRBV7-2
CDR3nt: TGTGCCAACAGCTTAGGTGTTACGAACACCGGGGAGCTGTTTTTT
CDR3aa: CANSLGVTNTGELFF

abundance: -
len: 14
d_gene: -
j_gene: TRBJ2-4
v_gene: TRBV28
CDR3nt: TGTGCCAACAGTGGCCCGGGGGCCAAAAACATTCAGTACTTC
CDR3aa: CANSGPGAKNIQYF

abundance: many
len: 15
d_gene: -
j_gene: TRBJ1-5
v_gene: TRBV18
CDR3nt: TGTGCCAGCTCCCCGGAGCTGGCGGGCAATCAGCCCCAGCATTTT
CDR3aa: CASSPELAGNQPQHF

abundance: -
len: 11
d_gene: TRBD2
j_gene: TRBJ2-7
v_gene: TRBV27
CDR3nt: TGTGCCAGCAGAAGCGGGAGTGAGCATTACTTC
CDR3aa: CASRSGSEHYF

abundance: many
len: 19
d_gene: TRBD2
j_gene: TRBJ2-5
v_gene: TRBV11-2
CDR3nt: TGTGCCAGCAGCTTAGATCTTTGGGCTAGCGGGAGGCAACAAGAGACCCAGTACTTC
CDR3aa: CASSLDLWASGRQQETQYF

abundance: -
len: 15
d_gene: -
j_gene: TRBJ2-6
v_gene: TRBV4-3
CDR3nt: TGCGCCAGCCAAGACGCAGGGGCCGGGGCCAACGTCCTGACTTTC
CDR3aa: CASQDAGAGANVLTF

abundance: many
len: 17
d_gene: TRBD2
j_gene: TRBJ2-1
v_gene: TRBV7-9
CDR3nt: TGTGCCAGCAGCTTAGGCGGGGTCGCGGGAGTGAGCAATGAGCAGTTCTTC
CDR3aa: CASSLGGVAGVSNEQFF

abundance: many
len: 14
d_gene: TRBD1
j_gene: TRBJ1-1
v_gene: TRBV7-9
CDR3nt: TGTGCCAGCAGCCCTGGGACAGCTCTAGCTGAAGCTTTCTTT
CDR3aa: CASSPGTALAEAFF

abundance: -
len: 14
d_gene: -
j_gene: TRBJ1-2
v_gene: TRBV5-6
CDR3nt: TGTGCCAGCAGCTTGCAAGGGTCGTTCTATGGCTACACCTTC
CDR3aa: CASSLQGSFYGYTF

abundance: -
len: 13
d_gene: -
j_gene: TRBJ1-1
v_gene: TRBV11-2
CDR3nt: TGTGCCAGCAGCTTTACCGGTCTGACTGAAGCTTTCTTT
CDR3aa: CASSFTGLTEAFF

abundance: -
len: 14
d_gene: TRBD1
j_gene: TRBJ2-1
v_gene: TRBV6-2/TRBV6-3
CDR3nt: TGTGACAGCAGTTACTTACGACAGGGTCTTGAGCAGTTCTTC
CDR3aa: CDSSYLRQGLEQFF

abundance: many
len: 16
d_gene: TRBD2
j_gene: TRBJ2-3
v_gene: TRBV27
CDR3nt: TGTGCCAGCAGTCAACTAGCGGGAGTCTCATCAGATACGCAGTATTTT
CDR3aa: CASSQLAGVSSDTQYF